Below, one TCR beta chain is given with its context. Germline lookup yields CDR1 SGDLS and CDR2 YYNGEE. Trimming cost V 0 bases and J 4 bases, with 14 bases left between them. The CDR3 is 15 residues long. The data derive from a study of blood T cell repertoires in COVID-19. Turning to the study itself: Acute-phase and convalescent COVID-19 samples originated in the United States, Italy and Spain. Sample material is recorded as cDNA or gDNA derived from T cells, B-cell-depleted T cells, or PBMCs.

In the study's own analysis: Amplified reference gene primers provided the basis for estimating nucleated cell counts. Only in-frame clones appear in the TCRdb table, and some are missing; sequencing was by immunoSEQ multiplex PCR. That table gives V, J and clone size, and the DNA gave D and trimming. Found here are 150,000 to 200,000 clones, 80% to 90% of them singletons; the top ten hold about 0.95%. The TCR originated in a woman between 18 and 29 years old who had recovered from COVID-19. Sequenced sample: peripheral blood. V and J are TRBV9 and TRBJ2-7, with a possible D match to TRBD1 (6 bases). The CDR3 spells CASSVATGIQYEQYF. CDR3 bases: TGTGCCAGCAGCGTAGCTACAGGGATCCAGTACGAGCAGTACTTC. Variable domain in full (rest from reference TRBV9 and TRBJ2-7): DSGVTQTPKHLITATGQRVTLRCSPRSGDLSVYWYQQSLDQGLQFLIQYYNGEERAKGNILERFSAQQFPDLHSELNLSSLELGDSALYFCASSVATGIQYEQYFGPGTRLTVT.